This TCR beta chain was captured by sequencing in a study of tumor and adjacent non-tumor tissue in lung cancer. The template was RNA from unsorted bulk tissue. Distant lung tissue was collected more than 3 cm away from the tumor edge. A modified ARM-PCR protocol with three rounds of nested PCR amplified TCRbeta. MiXCR was run by TCRdb on the multiplex PCR reads, yielding one entry per CDR3 protein. Among about 67,000 distinct CDR3 sequences listed, around 82% were seen once. About this clonotype itself: The antigen remains undetermined. Compared with germline, one end of the junction differs, possibly owing to a read error.

Notes on the study in general: Significantly higher TCR diversity was found in tumor than normal lung.

The CDR3 consists of 12 residues. CDR1 and CDR2 from the germline V gene are SQVTM and ANQGSEA. The chain recombines TRBV29-1 with TRBJ1-4; D is uncertain. The source of this sequence is a man aged 60-69 years with non-small cell lung cancer. Input material: distant non-tumor lung tissue. CDR3 nucleotide sequence: TGTAGCTCAATGTACCTTAATGAAAAACTGTTTTTT. It is translated as CSSMYLNEKLFF.